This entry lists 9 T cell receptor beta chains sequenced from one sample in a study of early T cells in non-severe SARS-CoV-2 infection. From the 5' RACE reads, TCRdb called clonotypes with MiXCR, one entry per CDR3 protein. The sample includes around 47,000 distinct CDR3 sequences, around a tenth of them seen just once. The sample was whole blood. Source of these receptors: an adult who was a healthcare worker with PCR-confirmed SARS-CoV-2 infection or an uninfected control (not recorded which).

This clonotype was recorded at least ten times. In DNA, the CDR3 is TGCAGTGCTAGAGACCGGCGGACTAGCGGGAGGTCCGGGGAGCTGTTTTTT. It translates to CSARDRRTSGRSGELFF. The chain uses TRBV20-1 and TRBJ2-2; 14 bases are shared with TRBD2. The CDR3 has 17 residues. V gave up 0 bases and J gave up 6 bases; unmatched junction bases: 6. CDR1 is DFQATT and CDR2 is SNEGSKA in the germline V gene (reference sequence).

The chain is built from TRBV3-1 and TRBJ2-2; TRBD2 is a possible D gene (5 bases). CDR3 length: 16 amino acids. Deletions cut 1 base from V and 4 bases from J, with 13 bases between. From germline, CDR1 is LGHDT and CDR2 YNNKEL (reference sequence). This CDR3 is CASSQVQGRGTGELFF. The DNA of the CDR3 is TGTGCCAGCAGCCAAGTCCAAGGACGGGGCACCGGGGAGCTGTTTTTT.

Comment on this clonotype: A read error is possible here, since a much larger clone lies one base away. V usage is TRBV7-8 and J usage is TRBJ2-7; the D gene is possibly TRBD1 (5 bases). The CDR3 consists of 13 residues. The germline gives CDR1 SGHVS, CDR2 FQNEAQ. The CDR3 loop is CASCLGATYEQYF. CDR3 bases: TGTGCCAGCTGCTTAGGGGCTACTTACGAGCAGTACTTC.

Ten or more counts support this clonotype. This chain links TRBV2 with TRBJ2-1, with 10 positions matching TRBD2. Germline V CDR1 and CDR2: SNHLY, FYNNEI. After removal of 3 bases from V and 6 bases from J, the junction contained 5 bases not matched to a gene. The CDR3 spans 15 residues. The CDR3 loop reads CASSDPGLAINEQFF. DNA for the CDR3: TGTGCCAGCAGTGACCCGGGACTAGCGATCAATGAGCAGTTCTTC.

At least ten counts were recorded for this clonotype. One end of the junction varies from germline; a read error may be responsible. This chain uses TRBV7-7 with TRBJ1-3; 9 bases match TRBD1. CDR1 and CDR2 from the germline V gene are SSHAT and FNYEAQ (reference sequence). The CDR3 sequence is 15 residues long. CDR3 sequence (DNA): TGTGCTAGCAGCCCGGGGACAGGGACTGAAAACACCATATATTTT. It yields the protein CASSPGTGTENTIYF.

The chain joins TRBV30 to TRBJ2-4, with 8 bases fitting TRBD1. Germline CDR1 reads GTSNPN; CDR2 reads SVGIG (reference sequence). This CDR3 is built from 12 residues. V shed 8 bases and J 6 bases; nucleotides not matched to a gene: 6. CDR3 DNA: TGTGCCGGTGGACAGGGTGCAAACATTCAGTACTTC. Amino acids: CAGGQGANIQYF.

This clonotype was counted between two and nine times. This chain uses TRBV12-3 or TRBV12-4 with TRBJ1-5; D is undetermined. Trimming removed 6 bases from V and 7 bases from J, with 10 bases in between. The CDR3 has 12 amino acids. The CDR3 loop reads CASSQQRQPQHF. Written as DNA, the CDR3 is TGTGCCAGCAGCCAACAACGGCAGCCCCAGCATTTT.

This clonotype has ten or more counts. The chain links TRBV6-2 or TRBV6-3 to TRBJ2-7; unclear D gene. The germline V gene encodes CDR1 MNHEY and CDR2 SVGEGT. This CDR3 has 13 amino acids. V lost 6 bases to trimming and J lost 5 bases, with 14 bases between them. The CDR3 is CASSSGRRNEQYF. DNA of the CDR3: TGTGCCAGCAGCTCCGGAAGACGGAACGAGCAGTACTTC.

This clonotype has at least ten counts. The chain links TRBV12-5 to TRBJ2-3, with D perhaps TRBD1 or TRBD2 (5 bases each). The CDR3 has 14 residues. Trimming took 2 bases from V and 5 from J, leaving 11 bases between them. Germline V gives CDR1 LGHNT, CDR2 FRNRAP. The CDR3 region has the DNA TGTGCTAGTGGTTTGAACACAGGAGGAGATACGCAGTATTTT. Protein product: CASGLNTGGDTQYF.